These 3 T cell receptor beta chains were all obtained from the same sample, sequenced in a study of blood T cell repertoires in COVID-19. Data came from immunoSEQ multiplex PCR; TCRdb stores just in-frame clones and leaves some out. Counted here are roughly 120,000 clones, about nine tenths occurring once; the ten biggest clones make up 1.8%. Sample: peripheral blood. All receptors come from a human donor with active COVID-19. The donor label of this sample is uncertain.

The gene calls are TRBV15 and TRBJ1-4; 8 nucleotides line up with TRBD1. Trimming removed 3 bases from V and 0 bases from J; junction bases left unmatched: 3. Germline-derived CDR1 and CDR2 are LNHNV and YYDKDF (reference sequence). This CDR3 has 16 amino acids. In DNA form, the CDR3 reads TGTGCCACCAGCAGTCTACAGGGGGCAACTAATGAAAAACTGTTTTTT. Its protein product is CATSSLQGATNEKLFF. The full variable domain, rest sourced from reference TRBV15 and TRBJ1-4, is DAMVIQNPRYQVTQFGKPVTLSCSQTLNHNVMYWYQQKSSQAPKLLFHYYDKDFNNEADTPDNFQSRRPNTSFCFLDIRSPGLGDTAMYLCATSSLQGATNEKLFFGSGTQLSVL.

The rearrangement joins TRBV6-2 or TRBV6-3 to TRBJ2-3, with 11 nucleotides matching TRBD1. Germline CDR1 is MNHEY and CDR2 is SVGEGT. With V trimmed by 0 bases and J by 1 base, 12 bases remained unmatched. The CDR3 extends over 20 amino acids. CDR3 nucleotide sequence: TGTGCCAGCAGTTACTCGGCGGACAGGGGGCGAGCGGGTGGCACAGATACGCAGTATTTT. Residues: CASSYSADRGRAGGTDTQYF.

The chain recombines TRBV7-9 with TRBJ1-4, with TRBD1 identical over 9 bases. Trimming removed 3 bases from V and 8 bases from J; junction bases left unmatched: 7. Germline V gene sequence: CDR1 SEHNR, CDR2 FQNEAQ (reference sequence). The CDR3 length is 15 residues. This CDR3 reads CASSLKQGAGEKLFF. The CDR3 nucleotides read TGTGCCAGCAGCTTGAAACAGGGGGCGGGGGAAAAACTGTTTTTT.